Listed here are 18 T cell receptor beta chains from one sample, sequenced in a study of CD8 T cells in Susac syndrome. With random hexamers, roughly 0.45 to 1 ug RNA was reverse transcribed. TCRdb reprocessed the immunoSEQ multiplex PCR reads with MiXCR, giving one entry per CDR3 protein. The repertoire holds 90,000 to 150,000 distinct CDR3 sequences, with around 94% as singletons. Sequencing used CD4+ T cells from PBMCs. The receptors come from a human donor with multiple sclerosis.

This chain uses TRBV12-3 or TRBV12-4 with TRBJ2-1, with 9 bases matching TRBD2. Trimming at V came to 1 base and at J to 5 bases, leaving 9 bases not matched to a gene. There are 17 residues in the CDR3. This CDR3 is CASSLDAGGARNNEQFF. The CDR3 nucleotides read TGTGCCAGCAGTTTAGACGCGGGGGGGGCCAGGAACAATGAGCAGTTCTTC.

The chain joins TRBV30 to TRBJ1-1; weak D call: TRBD1 (6 bases). This CDR3 has 16 amino acids. V lost 3 bases, J lost 1 base, and 18 bases lay in between. Germline assignment: CDR1 GTSNPN and CDR2 SVGIG (reference sequence). This CDR3 is CAWSASRGGGNTEAFF. The DNA of the CDR3 is TGTGCCTGGAGCGCTTCGCGGGGGGGCGGGAACACTGAAGCTTTCTTT.

The chain carries TRBV7-9 and TRBJ2-3, with 7 bases that match TRBD2. Germline-derived CDR1 and CDR2 are SEHNR and FQNEAQ (reference sequence). The CDR3 consists of 12 residues. V lost 5 bases to trimming and J lost 6 bases; unmatched junction nucleotides: 2. As DNA, the CDR3 is TGTGCCAGCAGCCGCGGGGGTGATACGCAGTATTTT. It translates to CASSRGGDTQYF. The full variable domain, completed using reference TRBV7-9 and TRBJ2-3, is DTGVSQNPRHKITKRGQNVTFRCDPISEHNRLYWYRQTLGQGPEFLTYFQNEAQLEKSRLLSDRFSAERPKGSFSTLEIQRTEQGDSAMYLCASSRGGDTQYFGPGTRLTVL.

The rearrangement links TRBV6-6 to TRBJ2-7, with D possibly being TRBD2 (5 bases). The ends were cut back, 7 bases at V and 7 bases at J, with 20 bases in the middle. This CDR3 is built from 14 residues. Germline V gives CDR1 MNHNY, CDR2 SVGAGI (reference sequence). The CDR3 spells CASTVNRREGEQYF. The CDR3 DNA sequence: TGTGCCAGCACAGTAAACCGCCGTGAGGGAGAGCAGTACTTC.

The J gene is TRBJ1-4, the V gene TRBV3-1; tentative D call: TRBD1 (5 bases). CDR1 is LGHDT, CDR2 YNNKEL, per germline (reference sequence). This CDR3 has 14 amino acids. The germline V and J ends were trimmed by 2 bases and 8 bases, with 12 bases remaining between them. CDR3 sequence (DNA): TGTGCCAGCAGCCAAATCCCCGAGGGGGAAAAACTGTTTTTT. The encoded protein is CASSQIPEGEKLFF.

This sequence joins TRBV10-3 and TRBJ1-3; D gene ambiguous. In germline, CDR1 is ENHRY, CDR2 SYGVKD. V lost 0 bases, J lost 0 bases, and 6 bases lay in between. CDR3 length: 15 amino acids. The CDR3 sequence: CAISESTSSGNTIYF. The CDR3 bases are TGTGCCATCAGTGAGTCAACCAGCTCTGGAAACACCATATATTTT.

The chain carries TRBV30 and TRBJ1-2, with TRBD1 matching 9 bases. The V segment lost 5 bases and the J segment 8 bases; nucleotides outside the gene matches: 6. The CDR3 covers 12 residues. Germline CDR1 and CDR2: GTSNPN and SVGIG (reference sequence). CDR3 in amino acids: CAWPGQGEGYTF. The CDR3, as DNA: TGTGCCTGGCCGGGACAGGGTGAGGGCTACACCTTC. Variable domain in full (rest from reference TRBV30 and TRBJ1-2): SQTIHQWPATLVQPVGSPLSLECTVEGTSNPNLYWYRQAAGRGLQLLFYSVGIGQISSEVPQNLSASRPQDRQFILSSKKLLLSDSGFYLCAWPGQGEGYTFGSGTRLTVV.

The gene calls are TRBV27 and TRBJ1-2, with TRBD1 matching 9 bases. V gave up 5 bases and J gave up 6 bases; unmatched junction bases: 4. The CDR3 totals 13 residues. CDR1 is MNHEY, CDR2 SMNVEV, per germline (reference sequence). The CDR3 coding sequence is TGTGCCAGCAGTGTACAGGGGGCAGATGGCTACACCTTC. It is translated as CASSVQGADGYTF.

This clonotype was counted only a few times. The gene calls are TRBV6-1 and TRBJ1-5; D gene ambiguous. In germline, CDR1 is MNHNS, CDR2 SASEGT. The CDR3 has 12 amino acids. Trimming stripped 3 bases from V and 1 base from J, with 1 base between. CDR3 protein: CASSDSNQPQHF. The CDR3, as DNA: TGTGCCAGCAGTGACAGCAATCAGCCCCAGCATTTT.

This chain uses TRBV7-9 with TRBJ1-2; no clear D gene. Germline values: CDR1 SEHNR, CDR2 FQNEAQ (reference sequence). The V end lost 1 base, the J end lost 8 bases, and 14 bases lay between the germline ends. This CDR3 has 14 residues. Here the CDR3 DNA reads TGTGCCAGCAGCTTAGGGGAGCCACTCCGCGGCTACACCTTC. Residues: CASSLGEPLRGYTF.

This chain links TRBV7-2 with TRBJ1-1, with no clear D. Trimming shortened V by 5 bases and J by 7 bases, and 23 bases separated the two germline ends. The germline gives CDR1 SGHTA, CDR2 FQGNSA. The CDR3 loop spans 16 amino acids. For the CDR3, the DNA is TGTGCCAGCAGCCTCCAGGTTTGGGGTGCGGCCGGTGAAGCTTTCTTT. Translating gives CASSLQVWGAAGEAFF.

The chain has TRBV9 and TRBJ2-3; 9 bases line up with TRBD2. The V and J ends lost 0 bases and 4 bases, in that order; junction bases with no gene match: 3. Looked up from germline, CDR1 is SGDLS and CDR2 is YYNGEE. The CDR3 is made up of 15 amino acids. This CDR3 reads CASSVEAGGPDTQYF. DNA for the CDR3: TGTGCCAGCAGCGTAGAGGCGGGGGGGCCAGATACGCAGTATTTT. Based on the CDR3 plus reference TRBV9 and TRBJ2-3, the full variable domain is DSGVTQTPKHLITATGQRVTLRCSPRSGDLSVYWYQQSLDQGLQFLIQYYNGEERAKGNILERFSAQQFPDLHSELNLSSLELGDSALYFCASSVEAGGPDTQYFGPGTRLTVL.

The V call is TRBV20-1, the J call TRBJ2-5; 10 bases match TRBD2. The CDR3 runs to 13 residues. The germline gives CDR1 DFQATT, CDR2 SNEGSKA (reference sequence). J was trimmed by 3 bases and V by 7 bases; bases with no gene match: 5. The CDR3 is CSVLTSGEETQYF. The CDR3 nucleotides are TGCAGTGTCTTAACTAGCGGGGAAGAGACCCAGTACTTC.

The DNA for the CDR3 is TGCGCCAGCAGCCTCGGCGACAGGGAGAACACCGGGGAGCTGTTTTTT. This codes for CASSLGDRENTGELFF. The rearrangement links TRBV4-3 to TRBJ2-2; 7 bases align to TRBD1. Trimming took 4 bases from V and 1 from J; bases not matched to a gene: 6. Germline V lookup: CDR1 LGHNA, CDR2 YSLEER. This CDR3 spans 16 amino acids.

The chain has TRBV5-1 and TRBJ2-6; D uncertain. V was pared by 0 bases and J by 6 bases, with 7 bases between. CDR3 length: 14 residues. Germline V gene lookup returns CDR1 SGHRS and CDR2 YFSETQ. The CDR3 region has the DNA TGCGCCAGCAGCTTGGCCGGGCTGGCCAACGTCCTGACTTTC. Its protein product is CASSLAGLANVLTF.

The V and J genes are TRBV12-3 or TRBV12-4 and TRBJ1-1, with a possible D match to TRBD1 (5 bases). With 5 bases removed from V and 4 bases from J, the gap between germline ends came to 17 bases. This CDR3 region has 15 residues. For the CDR3, the DNA is TGTGCCAGCAGTCCGGGTCGGGGCAGGGCCACTGAAGCTTTCTTT. This encodes CASSPGRGRATEAFF.

V usage is TRBV6-5 and J usage is TRBJ2-2, with 9 nucleotides matching TRBD1. The CDR3 has 16 residues. Trimming cost V 5 bases and J 8 bases; bases outside gene matches: 12. Germline V lookup: CDR1 MNHEY, CDR2 SVGAGI. CDR3 region: CASSLQYRGRSGELFF. The DNA of the CDR3 is TGTGCCAGCAGTCTCCAGTACAGGGGGCGGTCGGGGGAGCTGTTTTTT.

This clonotype has only one observation. The V call is TRBV18, the J call TRBJ2-1; 7 bases are a match to TRBD1. CDR3 length: 12 amino acids. J gave up 9 bases and V 3 bases, and 2 bases lay outside the gene matches. Germline CDR1 and CDR2: KGHSH and LQKENI. The DNA of the CDR3 is TGTGCCAGCTCACCCCGGGACAGTGAGCAGTTCTTC. It translates to CASSPRDSEQFF. Full variable domain (rest looked up from reference TRBV18 and TRBJ2-1): NAGVMQNPRHLVRRRGQEARLRCSPMKGHSHVYWYRQLPEEGLKFMVYLQKENIIDESGMPKERFSAEFPKEGPSILRIQQVVRGDSAAYFCASSPRDSEQFFGPGTRLTVL.